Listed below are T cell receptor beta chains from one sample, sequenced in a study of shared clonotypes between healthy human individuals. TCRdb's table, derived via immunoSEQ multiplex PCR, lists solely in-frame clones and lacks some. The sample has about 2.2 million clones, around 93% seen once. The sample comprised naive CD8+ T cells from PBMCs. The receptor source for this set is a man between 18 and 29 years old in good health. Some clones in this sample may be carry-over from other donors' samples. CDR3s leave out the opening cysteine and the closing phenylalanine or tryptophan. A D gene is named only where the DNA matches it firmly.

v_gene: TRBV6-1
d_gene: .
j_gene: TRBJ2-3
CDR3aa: ASRDSGPAQDTQY

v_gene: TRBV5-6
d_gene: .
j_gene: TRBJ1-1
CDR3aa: ASNPEGGTTEAF

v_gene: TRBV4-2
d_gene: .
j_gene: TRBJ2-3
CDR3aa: ASSQAERVEDTQY

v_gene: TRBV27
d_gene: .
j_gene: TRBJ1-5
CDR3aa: ASSLSLVDPQH

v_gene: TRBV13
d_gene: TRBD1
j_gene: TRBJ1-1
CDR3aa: ASSIAGTGWTEAF

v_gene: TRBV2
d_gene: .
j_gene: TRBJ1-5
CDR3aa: ATGRGPNQPQH

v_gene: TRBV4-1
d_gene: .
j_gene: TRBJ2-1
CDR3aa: ASSPGPPPTNEQF

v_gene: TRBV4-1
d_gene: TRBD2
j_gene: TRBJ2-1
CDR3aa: ASSQTNPGLAGVDEQF

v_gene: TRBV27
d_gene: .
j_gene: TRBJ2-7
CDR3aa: ASSFSRDYEQY

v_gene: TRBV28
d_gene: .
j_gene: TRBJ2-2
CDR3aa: ASSRRGARAGELF

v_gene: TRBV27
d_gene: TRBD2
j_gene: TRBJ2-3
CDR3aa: ASSFLGRRGDTQY

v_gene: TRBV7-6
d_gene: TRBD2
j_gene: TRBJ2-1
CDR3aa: ASSSSGLAGVIWNEQF

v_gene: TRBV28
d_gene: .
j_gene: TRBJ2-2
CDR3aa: ASSLRRIGTGELF

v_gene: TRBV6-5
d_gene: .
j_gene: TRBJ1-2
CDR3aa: ASSYSTGERNYGYT

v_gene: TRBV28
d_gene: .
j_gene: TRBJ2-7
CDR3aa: ASSFRQVGEQY

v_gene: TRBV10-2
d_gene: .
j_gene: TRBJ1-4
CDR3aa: ASSESWASYEKLF

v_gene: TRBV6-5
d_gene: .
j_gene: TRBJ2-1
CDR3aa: ASSYSPGFGFEQF

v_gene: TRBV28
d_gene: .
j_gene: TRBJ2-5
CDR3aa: ASSTRAQETQY

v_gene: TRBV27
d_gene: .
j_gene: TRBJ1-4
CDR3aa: ASSLSIRGGEKLF

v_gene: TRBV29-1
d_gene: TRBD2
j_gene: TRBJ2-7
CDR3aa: SVETSGRRYEQY

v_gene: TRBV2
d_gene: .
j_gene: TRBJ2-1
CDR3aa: ASTTLLNEQF

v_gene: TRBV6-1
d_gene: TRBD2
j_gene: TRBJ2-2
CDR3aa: ASRGLAENTGELF

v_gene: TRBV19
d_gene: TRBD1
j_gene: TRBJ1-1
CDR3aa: ASSRLGDRLNTEAF

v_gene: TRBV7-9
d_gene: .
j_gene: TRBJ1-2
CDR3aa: ASSLADYGYT

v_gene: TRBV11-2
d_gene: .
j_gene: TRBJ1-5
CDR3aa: ASSLAGSRHQPQH

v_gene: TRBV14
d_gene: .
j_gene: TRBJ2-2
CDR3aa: ASSPVGQGTGELF

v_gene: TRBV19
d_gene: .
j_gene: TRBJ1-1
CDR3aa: ASSIGWGENTEAF

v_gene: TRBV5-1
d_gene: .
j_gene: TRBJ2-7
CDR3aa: ASSLGGGDEQY

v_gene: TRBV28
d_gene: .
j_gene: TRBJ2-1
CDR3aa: ASHSNGHEQF

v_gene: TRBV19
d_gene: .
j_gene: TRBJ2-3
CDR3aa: ASSPSGNTQY

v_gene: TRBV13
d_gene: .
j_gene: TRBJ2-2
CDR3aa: ASSAGLQTGELF

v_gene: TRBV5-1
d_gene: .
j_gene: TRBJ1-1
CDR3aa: ASSLGSEAF

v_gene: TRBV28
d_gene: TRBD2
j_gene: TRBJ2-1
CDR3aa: ASSLRASGSYNEQF

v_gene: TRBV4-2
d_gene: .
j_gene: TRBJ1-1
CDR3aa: ASSHFRANTEAF

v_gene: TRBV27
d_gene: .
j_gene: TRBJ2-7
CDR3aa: ASSLGRNYEQY

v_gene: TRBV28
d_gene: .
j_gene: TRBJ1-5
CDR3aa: ASSPVLGAGQPQH

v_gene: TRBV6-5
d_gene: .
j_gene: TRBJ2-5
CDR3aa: ASSFHTRIEETQY

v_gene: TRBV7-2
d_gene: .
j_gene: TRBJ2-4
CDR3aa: ASSSGSGPFDKNIQY

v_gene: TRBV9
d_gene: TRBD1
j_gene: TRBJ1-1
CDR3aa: ASSPGTGGGNTEAF

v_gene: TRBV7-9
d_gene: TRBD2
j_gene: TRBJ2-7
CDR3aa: ASSLSSGRSYAYEQY

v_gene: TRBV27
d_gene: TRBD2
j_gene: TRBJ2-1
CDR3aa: ASSIHPEREGGDLYNEQF

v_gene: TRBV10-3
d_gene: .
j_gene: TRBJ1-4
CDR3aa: AIRDRTNEKLF

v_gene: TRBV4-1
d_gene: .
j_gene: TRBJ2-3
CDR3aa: ASSQGPWGDSTDTQY

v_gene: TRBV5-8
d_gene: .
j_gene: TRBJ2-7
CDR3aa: ASSLTYEQY

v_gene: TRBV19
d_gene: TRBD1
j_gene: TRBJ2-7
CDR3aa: ASSTQGGYLPYEQY

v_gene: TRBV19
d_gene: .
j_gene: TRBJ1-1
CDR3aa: ASSIYPNTEAF